The entry that follows covers one TCR beta chain sequence. Its target is not known. At one boundary the junction diverges from the germline segment, which might be a read error. The CDR3 is 13 residues long. The germline CDR1 and CDR2 sequences are SEHNR and FQNEAQ (reference sequence). This specimen belongs to a study of memory CD4+ T cells and cytomegalovirus serostatus. Findings and limits, study-wide: Suggested: most of the CMV-linked TCR signature lies in CD4+ memory cells.

Per the original methods: After removing out-of-frame reads, 2,204,828 distinct TCRbeta sequences remained. This table comes from immunoSEQ multiplex PCR, and its TCRdb copy is limited to in-frame clones, with some not included. V and J calls and clone size follow that table, whereas D and trimming were derived from the DNA. This table holds around 25,000 clones, 60% to 85% found once. Single viable CD3+CD4+CD8-CD45RO+ cells were sorted as the memory CD4+ T cells. CMV serostatus came from serum IgG against pp150, pp28, p38, p52. Positive selection with CD4 microbeads enriched total CD4+ T cells. The receptor's source is an adult in good health and CMV-seronegative. The rearrangement joins TRBV7-9 to TRBJ1-1; TRBD1 is a possible D gene (5 bases). The sequenced sample was memory CD4+ T cells from blood. CDR3 protein: CAGSLGTNTEAFF. The DNA of the CDR3 is TGTGCCGGCAGCCTAGGGACGAACACTGAAGCTTTCTTT.